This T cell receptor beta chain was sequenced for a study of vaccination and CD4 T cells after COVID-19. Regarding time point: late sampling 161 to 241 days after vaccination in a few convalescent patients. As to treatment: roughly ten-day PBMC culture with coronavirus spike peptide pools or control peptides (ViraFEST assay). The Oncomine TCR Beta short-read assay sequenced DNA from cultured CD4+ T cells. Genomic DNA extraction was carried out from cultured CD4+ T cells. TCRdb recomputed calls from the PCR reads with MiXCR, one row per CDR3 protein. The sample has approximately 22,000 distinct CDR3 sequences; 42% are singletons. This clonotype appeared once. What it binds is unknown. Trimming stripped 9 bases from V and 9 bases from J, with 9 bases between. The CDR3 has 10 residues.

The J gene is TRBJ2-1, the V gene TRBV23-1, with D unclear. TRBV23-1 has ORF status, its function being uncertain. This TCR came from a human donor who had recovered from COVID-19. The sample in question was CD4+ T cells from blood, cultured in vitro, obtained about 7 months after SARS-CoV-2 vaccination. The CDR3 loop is CASHVGEQFF. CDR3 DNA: TGCGCCAGTCACGTAGGTGAGCAGTTCTTC.